These 19 T cell receptor beta chains were sequenced from one sample in a study of T cells in narcolepsy. The table came from immunoSEQ multiplex PCR; TCRdb's copy has only in-frame clones and leaves some out. The sample has fewer than 30,000 clones, more than 80% seen once; the top ten hold roughly 1.4%. Sequenced: CD45RA- memory CD4+ T cells from PBMCs. The receptors come from a human donor with narcolepsy.

CDR3 in DNA: TGCAGCGTCCGACAGGGGTTGACCCTCTATGGCTACACCTTC. Encoded protein: CSVRQGLTLYGYTF. The genes are TRBV29-1 and TRBJ1-2; 8 nucleotides line up with TRBD1. Trimming at V came to 6 bases and at J to 4 bases, leaving 10 bases not matched to a gene. Germline values: CDR1 SQVTM, CDR2 ANQGSEA. The CDR3 sequence is 14 residues long.

V usage is TRBV5-8 and J usage is TRBJ2-3; 7 positions agree with TRBD1. The CDR3 runs to 16 residues. V gave up 1 base and J gave up 0 bases; unmatched junction bases: 5. Per germline, CDR1 SGHTS and CDR2 YDEGEE. The DNA of the CDR3 is TGTGCCAGCAGCTTGTTGTCAGGGGGTAGCACAGATACGCAGTATTTT. Protein: CASSLLSGGSTDTQYF.

This chain joins TRBV2 and TRBJ2-7; TRBD2 might be the D (5 bases). The CDR3 extends over 15 amino acids. Germline CDR1 SNHLY, CDR2 FYNNEI. The germline V and J ends were trimmed by 5 bases and 0 bases, with 14 bases remaining between them. CDR3 DNA sequence: TGTGCCAGCAGTACAACTAGGTCATCCTCCTACGAGCAGTACTTC. Its translation is CASSTTRSSSYEQYF.

V and J are TRBV7-9 and TRBJ2-1; 7 nucleotides match TRBD2. Looked up from germline, CDR1 is SEHNR and CDR2 is FQNEAQ (reference sequence). The CDR3 runs to 15 residues. V lost 6 bases and J lost 7; bases outside the gene matches: 12. CDR3 in DNA: TGTGCCAGCAGACAAAAGGCGGGAGTGGGAAATGAGCAGTTCTTC. Protein product: CASRQKAGVGNEQFF.

The chain recombines TRBV5-1 with TRBJ2-1, with 13 bases aligning to TRBD2. The V gene's germline CDR1 is SGHRS and CDR2 YFSETQ. The CDR3 spans 15 residues. V trimming: 2 bases; J trimming: 7 bases; junction bases outside the gene matches: 3. The CDR3 DNA reads as TGCGCCAGCAGCTTCGGACTAGCGGGAGTAAATGAGCAGTTCTTC. Amino acids: CASSFGLAGVNEQFF.

The chain joins TRBV10-3 to TRBJ2-1; 12 bases align to TRBD2. The CDR3 has 15 residues. V lost 7 bases, J lost 7 bases, and 8 bases stayed unmatched. Looked up from germline, CDR1 is ENHRY and CDR2 is SYGVKD. CDR3 sequence reads: CAIKQTSGGYNEQFF. CDR3 DNA sequence: TGTGCCATCAAACAGACTAGCGGGGGATATAATGAGCAGTTCTTC.

The CDR3 protein is CAWREGGIYEQYF. The CDR3 nucleotides read TGTGCCTGGAGAGAGGGGGGGATCTACGAGCAGTACTTC. The rearrangement joins TRBV30 to TRBJ2-7, with a weak D call TRBD2 (7 bases). CDR3 length: 13 residues. V was trimmed by 3 bases and J by 3 bases, leaving 12 bases between them. The germline V gene encodes CDR1 GTSNPN and CDR2 SVGIG (reference sequence).

There are a few counts of this clone. This chain links TRBV19 with TRBJ2-6; 9 bases fit TRBD1. This CDR3 contains 16 residues. Germline CDR1 and CDR2: LNHDA and SQIVND (reference sequence). Trimming cost V 8 bases and J 0 bases; bases outside gene matches: 5. For the CDR3, the DNA is TGTGCCAGTCAAAGGGGACAGGGCTCTGGGGCCAACGTCCTGACTTTC. This sequence encodes CASQRGQGSGANVLTF.

This clone showed up just a few times. This CDR3 is CASSVGQGETGELFF. Written as DNA, the CDR3 is TGTGCCAGCAGCGTGGGACAGGGGGAAACCGGGGAGCTGTTTTTT. The chain is built from TRBV5-4 and TRBJ2-2, with 11 positions matching TRBD1. The CDR3 covers 15 residues. From germline, CDR1 is SGHNT and CDR2 YYREEE (reference sequence). With 4 bases clipped from V and 5 bases from J, the junction kept 4 bases outside the gene matches.

With respect to this clone: The germline gene is not matched at one end of the junction; a read error may be the cause. The chain employs TRBV28 and TRBJ1-2, with TRBD1 identical over 8 bases. The CDR3 is made up of 12 amino acids. Germline loops: CDR1 MDHEN, CDR2 SYDVKM. The CDR3 sequence is CACRQGTYGYTF. CDR3 DNA: TGCGCATGTCGACAGGGGACCTATGGCTACACCTTC.

The gene calls are TRBV11-2 and TRBJ1-1; D gene unclear. The CDR3 length is 12 residues. V lost 3 bases and J 1 base, leaving 3 bases between the germline ends. Per germline, CDR1 SGHAT and CDR2 FQNNGV. This chain's CDR3 is CASSFGNTEAFF. CDR3 DNA: TGTGCCAGCAGCTTCGGGAACACTGAAGCTTTCTTT.

This clone was observed a handful of times. V gene TRBV11-2 combines with J gene TRBJ2-1; the D is unclear. Germline assignment: CDR1 SGHAT and CDR2 FQNNGV. Trimming left V 7 bases short and J 4 bases short, with 17 bases between. This CDR3 is built from 15 residues. Here the CDR3 DNA reads TGTGCCAGCACTTTAGAGGTACTATCATACAATGAGCAGTTCTTC. Translation: CASTLEVLSYNEQFF.

The genes are TRBV12-5 and TRBJ2-2, with 8 bases fitting TRBD1. Germline CDR1 reads LGHNT; CDR2 reads FRNRAP. The V and J ends lost 1 base and 4 bases, in that order; junction bases with no gene match: 5. The CDR3 has 16 amino acids. CDR3 nucleotides: TGTGCTAGTGGTTTGGGGACAGGGTTGGGCACCGGGGAGCTGTTTTTT. This encodes CASGLGTGLGTGELFF.

CDR3 sequence reads: CASRTASGSEETQYF. The CDR3 nucleotides are TGCGCCAGCAGGACGGCTAGCGGGAGCGAAGAGACCCAGTACTTC. The rearrangement joins TRBV5-1 to TRBJ2-5; TRBD2 agrees at 10 bases. The V gene end was trimmed by 5 bases and the J gene end by 3 bases; junction bases not matched to a gene: 7. This CDR3 is built from 15 residues. Germline-derived CDR1 and CDR2 are SGHRS and YFSETQ. Full variable domain (outside the CDR3, taken from reference TRBV5-1 and TRBJ2-5): KAGVTQTPRYLIKTRGQQVTLSCSPISGHRSVSWYQQTPGQGLQFLFEYFSETQRNKGNFPGRFSGRQFSNSRSEMNVSTLELGDSALYLCASRTASGSEETQYFGPGTRLLVL.

The V and J genes are TRBV7-6 and TRBJ2-7, with D perhaps matching TRBD2 (5 bases). The CDR3 totals 15 residues. Between the trimmed V and J ends, which lost 1 base and 3 bases, there was a span of 13 bases. The germline V gene has CDR1 SGHVS and CDR2 FNYEAQ. The DNA for the CDR3 is TGTGCCAGCAGCTTAGATGTTGGTGCGGGCTACGAGCAGTACTTC. Translated: CASSLDVGAGYEQYF.

V usage is TRBV7-9 and J usage is TRBJ2-7; 11 nucleotides agree with TRBD2. Looked up from germline, CDR1 is SEHNR and CDR2 is FQNEAQ (reference sequence). The CDR3 is made up of 15 amino acids. The V segment lost 5 bases and the J segment 5 bases; nucleotides outside the gene matches: 8. This chain's CDR3 is CASSKGTSGWDEQYF. The DNA for the CDR3 is TGTGCCAGCAGCAAAGGGACTAGCGGATGGGACGAGCAGTACTTC.

Concerning this clone itself: At one of its ends the junction is not consistent with the germline gene, which may arise from a read error. The genes are TRBV18 and TRBJ2-7; D not certain. Germline V CDR1 and CDR2: KGHSH, LQKENI. The CDR3 is 14 amino acids. The CDR3 nucleotides are TGTACCAGCTCACTTTCCACGAGCTTCTTCGAGCAGTACTTC. Amino acid sequence: CTSSLSTSFFEQYF.

V usage is TRBV29-1 and J usage is TRBJ2-6; D is possibly TRBD2 (5 bases). CDR1 is SQVTM, CDR2 ANQGSEA, per germline. The CDR3 consists of 15 residues. Between the trimmed V and J ends, which lost 0 bases and 3 bases, there was a span of 9 bases. In nucleotides, the CDR3 is TGCAGCGTTGAAGACGGAAGCGGTGGGGCCAACGTCCTGACTTTC. Amino acids: CSVEDGSGGANVLTF.

This sequence joins TRBV27 and TRBJ1-1, with 10 bases aligning to TRBD1. The germline V gene encodes CDR1 MNHEY and CDR2 SMNVEV (reference sequence). The CDR3 has 17 amino acids. The J segment lost 1 base and the V segment lost 6 bases, leaving 11 bases of the junction unmatched. The CDR3 sequence: CASRSGTGATRNTEAFF. The CDR3 region has the DNA TGTGCCAGCAGATCCGGGACAGGGGCGACGAGGAACACTGAAGCTTTCTTT.